This TCR beta chain stems from a study of blood T cell repertoires in COVID-19. Turning to the study itself: There were acute and convalescent COVID-19 samples, and they came from the United States, Italy and Spain.

The CDR3 extends over 17 amino acids. Trimming at V came to 0 bases and at J to 1 base, leaving 6 bases not matched to a gene. The germline gives CDR1 MGHRA, CDR2 YSYEKL. Profiled with immunoSEQ multiplex PCR; TCRdb holds only in-frame clones, not every one. The sample lists 150,000 or so clones; around 82% were seen once. This chain joins TRBV4-1 and TRBJ2-3, with 8 bases matching TRBD2. The specimen sequenced was peripheral blood. The sequence came from a man aged 55 to 70 with COVID-19, enrolled during active disease. The CDR3 DNA follows: TGCGCCAGCAGCCAAGATGCGGGGGGCTGGGGCACAGATACGCAGTATTTT. Its protein product is CASSQDAGGWGTDTQYF.